The 4 T cell receptor beta chains below were found in one sample sequenced in a study of blood T cell repertoires in COVID-19. Repertoires were generated with immunoSEQ multiplex PCR, while TCRdb's copy carries only in-frame clones and drops some. The sample lists about 200,000 clones, over 70% seen once, with less than 7% in the top ten. Sequenced material: peripheral blood. These receptors came from a woman in her seventies with acute or convalescent COVID-19.

This clone turned up a few times. The chain links TRBV5-4 to TRBJ2-3; weak D call: TRBD1 (5 bases). CDR1 SGHNT and CDR2 YYREEE come from the germline V gene (reference sequence). The CDR3 covers 13 residues. V lost 4 bases, J lost 2 bases, and 8 bases lay in between. The CDR3 bases are TGTGCCAGCAGCGTGGACACCACAGATACGCAGTATTTT. This translates into CASSVDTTDTQYF. Supplemented by reference TRBV5-4 and TRBJ2-3, the full variable domain reads ETGVTQSPTHLIKTRGQQVTLRCSSQSGHNTVSWYQQALGQGPQFIFQYYREEENGRGNFPPRFSGLQFPNYSSELNVNALELDDSALYLCASSVDTTDTQYFGPGTRLTVL.

This clone was detected only a few times. The chain is built from TRBV16 and TRBJ2-1; D perhaps matches TRBD2 (5 bases). Germline-derived CDR1 and CDR2 are KGHSY and FQNENV. This CDR3 has 11 residues. V lost 4 bases and J lost 8, with 6 bases in between. The CDR3 loop reads CASSLSDEQFF. The CDR3 bases are TGTGCCAGCAGCCTTAGCGATGAGCAGTTCTTC.

This chain connects TRBV27 to TRBJ2-3, with D possibly being TRBD1 (5 bases). CDR3 size: 16 residues. Germline values: CDR1 MNHEY, CDR2 SMNVEV (reference sequence). The ends were cut back, 6 bases at V and 3 bases at J, with 19 bases in the middle. CDR3 nucleotides: TGTGCCAGCAGGTTACTCTCAGGGCAAAGGACAGATACGCAGTATTTT. It specifies CASRLLSGQRTDTQYF.

The chain couples TRBV2 to TRBJ2-1; D is uncertain. The V end was cut by 1 base, the J end by 7 bases, with 14 bases between. This CDR3 has 15 amino acids. From germline, CDR1 is SNHLY and CDR2 FYNNEI. The CDR3 protein is CASSEGGPGGNEQFF. The CDR3, as DNA: TGTGCCAGCAGTGAAGGAGGCCCGGGTGGAAATGAGCAGTTCTTC.